Listed below are T cell receptor beta chains from one sample, sequenced in a study of OX40 agonist ivuxolimab in advanced cancers. The method was immunoSEQ multiplex PCR; TCRdb's version includes in-frame clones alone and lacks a portion of them. The table has tens of thousands of clones, around 82% seen once. This specimen consisted of CD4+ or CD8+ T cells sorted from blood, obtained in a trial of the OX40 agonist ivuxolimab. These receptors came from an adult with an advanced solid tumor such as melanoma, head and neck, liver or kidney cancer. Both conserved end residues are part of each CDR3. The order of the fields is J gene, D gene, V gene, clone size, CDR3 DNA, CDR3 protein. The D gene is left open where the match is weak. Size values are once, few and many counts, or a class for expanded clones, and some rows have none.

j_call: TRBJ2-7; d_call: .; v_call: TRBV27; clone_size: .; cdr3_nt: TGTGCCAGCAGTCAGAGACAGGCAGCCTACGAGCAGTACTTC; cdr3_aa: CASSQRQAAYEQYF
j_call: TRBJ2-1; d_call: TRBD2; v_call: TRBV30; clone_size: .; cdr3_nt: TGTGCCTGGGACCACCTAGCGGGAGCCTCCAATGAGCAGTTCTTC; cdr3_aa: CAWDHLAGASNEQFF
j_call: TRBJ2-3; d_call: .; v_call: TRBV6-5; clone_size: .; cdr3_nt: TGTGCCAGCGGTAAGAATGAGGCGGCAGATACGCAGTATTTT; cdr3_aa: CASGKNEAADTQYF
j_call: TRBJ1-5; d_call: .; v_call: TRBV6-4; clone_size: .; cdr3_nt: TGTGCCAGCAGTGACTCCCGGGGGCCTCAGCCCCAGCATTTT; cdr3_aa: CASSDSRGPQPQHF
j_call: TRBJ2-7; d_call: TRBD1; v_call: TRBV5-5; clone_size: .; cdr3_nt: TGTGCCAGCAGCTTGGATCCCGGGACAGGGGGGTACGAGCAGTACTTC; cdr3_aa: CASSLDPGTGGYEQYF
j_call: TRBJ2-7; d_call: TRBD2; v_call: TRBV10-3; clone_size: .; cdr3_nt: TGTGCCATCAGCATTACAGCGGGAGTCGCCTACGAGCAGTACTTC; cdr3_aa: CAISITAGVAYEQYF
j_call: TRBJ2-2; d_call: .; v_call: TRBV9; clone_size: .; cdr3_nt: TGTGCCTCAGGGGAGGGGTCATTCACCGGGGAGCTGTTTTTT; cdr3_aa: CASGEGSFTGELFF
j_call: TRBJ2-2; d_call: TRBD1; v_call: TRBV19; clone_size: .; cdr3_nt: TGTGCCGGATCCGGGACAGACACCGGGGAGCTGTTTTTT; cdr3_aa: CAGSGTDTGELFF
j_call: TRBJ2-7; d_call: TRBD1; v_call: TRBV5-4; clone_size: .; cdr3_nt: TGTGCCAGCAGCTTGGACAGGGGACACTCCTACGAGCAGTACTTC; cdr3_aa: CASSLDRGHSYEQYF
j_call: TRBJ2-3; d_call: .; v_call: TRBV29-1; clone_size: .; cdr3_nt: TGCAGCGTTGTGGCTATCACAGATACGCAGTATTTT; cdr3_aa: CSVVAITDTQYF
j_call: TRBJ2-3; d_call: .; v_call: TRBV10-3; clone_size: .; cdr3_nt: TGTGCCATCAGTGAGGAGGGAGATACGCAGTATTTT; cdr3_aa: CAISEEGDTQYF
j_call: TRBJ2-1; d_call: TRBD2; v_call: TRBV6-4; clone_size: .; cdr3_nt: TGTGCCAGCAGTGACACTCCTAGCGGGTACAATGAGCAGTTCTTC; cdr3_aa: CASSDTPSGYNEQFF
j_call: TRBJ2-5; d_call: .; v_call: TRBV28; clone_size: .; cdr3_nt: TGTGCCAGCAGTTTACCTAGCCCGCCAGAGACCCAGTACTTC; cdr3_aa: CASSLPSPPETQYF
j_call: TRBJ1-3; d_call: .; v_call: TRBV27; clone_size: .; cdr3_nt: TGTGCCAGCAGTCCCCCCCTATATTTT; cdr3_aa: CASSPPLYF
j_call: TRBJ2-7; d_call: .; v_call: TRBV30; clone_size: once; cdr3_nt: TGTGCCTGGAGTGTATCCGTGGACGAGCAGTACTTC; cdr3_aa: CAWSVSVDEQYF
j_call: TRBJ1-1; d_call: TRBD1; v_call: TRBV5-1; clone_size: .; cdr3_nt: TGCGCCAGCAGCTTGGGCGCGACAGGGGGAACTGAAGCTTTCTTT; cdr3_aa: CASSLGATGGTEAFF